This is a list of T cell receptor beta chains from one sample in a study of T-cell memory formation after mild COVID-19. TCRdb recomputed calls from the 5' RACE reads with MiXCR, one row per CDR3 protein. The data contain tens of thousands of distinct CDR3 sequences, 11% to 15% of them seen just once; the ten biggest clones take up 30% to 35%. The specimen was PBMCs or a T cell subset sorted from them (not recorded which). These receptors were obtained from an adult woman who had mild COVID-19 (a few samples of this study predate the infection). Cell type and time point are not known. Each CDR3 is given with its conserved first and last residue. D genes are given only for firm matches. Rows may omit the clone size; those that give it use once, few, many or a size class.

D: .
V: TRBV7-6
J: TRBJ2-5
size: few
DNA: TGTGCCAGCAGCTTAGCGGAGGAGCAAGAGACCCAGTACTTC
CDR3: CASSLAEEQETQYF

D: .
V: TRBV7-6
J: TRBJ2-7
size: few
DNA: TGTGCCAGCAGCTCCCAGGGCTTCCGTCCTCCCAACGAGCAGTACTTC
CDR3: CASSSQGFRPPNEQYF

D: TRBD1
V: TRBV6-6
J: TRBJ2-7
size: few
DNA: TGTGCCAGCAGTCTACCGGGACAGGGGGACCTCTACGAGCAGTACTTC
CDR3: CASSLPGQGDLYEQYF

D: TRBD2
V: TRBV20-1
J: TRBJ2-7
size: few
DNA: TGCAGTGCGGGACTAGCATATGATGCCGAGCAGTACTTC
CDR3: CSAGLAYDAEQYF

D: .
V: TRBV9
J: TRBJ2-5
size: .
DNA: TGTGCCAGCAGCGTAGGGGCCAGCGTACAAGAGACCCAGTACTTC
CDR3: CASSVGASVQETQYF

D: TRBD2
V: TRBV9
J: TRBJ2-7
size: few
DNA: TGTGCCAGCAGCGTAGGATCTAGCGGGGGGCACGAGCAGTACTTC
CDR3: CASSVGSSGGHEQYF

D: TRBD2
V: TRBV20-1
J: TRBJ2-1
size: .
DNA: TGCAGTGCTAGTCAGACTAGCGGGATGGCTCTTTTGGATGAGCAGTTCTTC
CDR3: CSASQTSGMALLDEQFF

D: TRBD2
V: TRBV12-3/TRBV12-4
J: TRBJ2-1
size: few
DNA: TGTGCCAGCAGTCTTCCGGGCCAACTAGCGGGGGGGCGGGTCAATGAGCAGTTCTTC
CDR3: CASSLPGQLAGGRVNEQFF

D: TRBD2
V: TRBV7-6
J: TRBJ2-2
size: few
DNA: TGTGCCAGCAGCGTCGAACTAGCGGGGGCCCCTCCCAACACCGGGGAGCTGTTTTTT
CDR3: CASSVELAGAPPNTGELFF

D: TRBD1
V: TRBV12-3/TRBV12-4
J: TRBJ2-6
size: few
DNA: TGTGCCAGCAGCCCCTTCCGGGACAGGGTAATTTCTGGGGCCAACGTCCTGACTTTC
CDR3: CASSPFRDRVISGANVLTF

D: TRBD2
V: TRBV24-1
J: TRBJ2-3
size: many
DNA: TGTGCCACCAGTGACCGAGGACTAGCGGGACCCACAGATACGCAGTATTTT
CDR3: CATSDRGLAGPTDTQYF

D: .
V: TRBV27
J: TRBJ1-5
size: .
DNA: TGTGCCAGCAGTGCACAGGGTTTGGCGACTCGCCCCCAGCATTTT
CDR3: CASSAQGLATRPQHF

D: .
V: TRBV7-6
J: TRBJ2-2
size: few
DNA: TGTGCCAGCAGCTTAGGAGGGAATTCCGGGGAGCTGTTTTTT
CDR3: CASSLGGNSGELFF

D: .
V: TRBV12-3/TRBV12-4
J: TRBJ2-3
size: few
DNA: TGTGCCAGCACCCACCGGGCGTCAGATACGCAGTATTTT
CDR3: CASTHRASDTQYF

D: TRBD2
V: TRBV12-3/TRBV12-4
J: TRBJ2-7
size: many
DNA: TGTGCCAGCAGTTTGGGCGGGGGGGCGCAAGAGCAGTACTTC
CDR3: CASSLGGGAQEQYF

D: .
V: TRBV20-1
J: TRBJ1-1
size: .
DNA: TGCAGTGCTAGTCGTCAGGTATTTAATCTGGAAGCTTTCTTT
CDR3: CSASRQVFNLEAFF

D: .
V: TRBV20-1
J: TRBJ2-1
size: few
DNA: TGCAGTGCTAGAGCCCCGGACTACAATGAGCAGTTCTTC
CDR3: CSARAPDYNEQFF

D: .
V: TRBV19
J: TRBJ1-1
size: .
DNA: TGTGCCAGTAGTATAGATCTTTGGGAGGGAGGGACTGAAGCTTTCTTT
CDR3: CASSIDLWEGGTEAFF

D: .
V: TRBV7-8
J: TRBJ2-3
size: few
DNA: TGTGCCAGCAGCTTAGAGGTGCCAGCCAGCACAGATACGCAGTATTTT
CDR3: CASSLEVPASTDTQYF

D: .
V: TRBV5-1
J: TRBJ2-2
size: few
DNA: TGCGCCAGCAGCCCAGAGACAGGCGGGGAGCTGTTTTTT
CDR3: CASSPETGGELFF

D: .
V: TRBV15
J: TRBJ2-1
size: few
DNA: TGTGCCACCAGCACAGAACTGGCCCACAATGAGCAGTTCTTC
CDR3: CATSTELAHNEQFF

D: .
V: TRBV5-1
J: TRBJ2-3
size: .
DNA: TGCGCCAGCAGCTTGGAGTCGCAGGGGCCAGATACGCAGTATTTT
CDR3: CASSLESQGPDTQYF

D: .
V: TRBV12-3/TRBV12-4
J: TRBJ2-7
size: few
DNA: TGTGCCAGCAGTCTGCCCCCGGGCCCCCCCCCGCACGAGCAGTACTTC
CDR3: CASSLPPGPPPHEQYF

D: .
V: TRBV7-9
J: TRBJ2-1
size: .
DNA: TGTGCCAGCAGCTTATCGGGCGGGAAGGGCAATGAGCAGTTCTTC
CDR3: CASSLSGGKGNEQFF

D: .
V: TRBV7-3
J: TRBJ2-3
size: few
DNA: TGTGCCAGCAGCTTTGGGACCTTTAGCACAGATACGCAGTATTTT
CDR3: CASSFGTFSTDTQYF

D: .
V: TRBV12-3/TRBV12-4
J: TRBJ2-1
size: .
DNA: TGTGCCAGCAACCAGGGAGACAATGAGCAGTTCTTC
CDR3: CASNQGDNEQFF